The rows below give T cell receptor beta chains drawn from one sample of a study of blood T cell repertoires in COVID-19. Repertoires were generated with immunoSEQ multiplex PCR, while TCRdb's copy carries only in-frame clones and drops some. The table shows 350,000 to 550,000 clones, with around 89% occurring only once. Source material: peripheral blood. All receptors derive from a woman younger than 45 with acute or convalescent COVID-19. The CDR3 runs from the conserved cysteine through the conserved F or W. The order of the fields is CDR3 protein, CDR3 DNA, D gene, V gene, CDR3 length, J gene, clone size. A D gene is named only where the DNA matches it firmly. Not every row has a clone size; where given, it reads once, few, many or a size class.

CATSRSGQGFVEQFF | TGTGCCACCAGCAGATCGGGACAGGGGTTTGTTGAGCAGTTCTTC | TRBD1 | TRBV15 | 15 | TRBJ2-1 | NA
CASSFGPGGEQFF | TGTGCCAGCAGCTTTGGCCCGGGAGGGGAGCAGTTCTTC | TRBD2 | TRBV11-1 | 13 | TRBJ2-1 | NA
CASSITGSYGYTF | TGTGCCAGTAGTATTACGGGGTCCTATGGCTACACCTTC | NA | TRBV19 | 13 | TRBJ1-2 | NA
CASSPGEGSPLHF | TGTGCCAGCAGCCCAGGGGAGGGTTCACCCCTCCACTTT | NA | TRBV7-6 | 13 | TRBJ1-6 | NA
CASGAGRGARGEKLFF | TGTGCCAGCGGGGCGGGGAGGGGGGCAAGAGGTGAAAAACTGTTTTTT | NA | TRBV9 | 16 | TRBJ1-4 | NA
CASSQAWSSYGYTF | TGCGCCAGCAGCCAGGCCTGGTCCAGCTATGGCTACACCTTC | NA | TRBV4-1 | 14 | TRBJ1-2 | NA
CASSLGWDRKTDTQYF | TGTGCCAGCAGCTTGGGCTGGGACAGGAAAACAGATACGCAGTATTTT | TRBD1 | TRBV5-6 | 16 | TRBJ2-3 | NA
CASSYGTPPNYGYTF | TGTGCCAGCAGCTACGGGACACCTCCTAACTATGGCTACACCTTC | NA | TRBV6-5 | 15 | TRBJ1-2 | NA
CASSLTGVPFEQYF | TGCGCCAGCAGCTTGACCGGGGTTCCATTCGAGCAGTACTTC | NA | TRBV5-1 | 14 | TRBJ2-7 | NA
CASSQGLAGGRETQYF | TGCGCCAGCAGCCAAGGACTAGCGGGGGGGCGTGAGACCCAGTACTTC | TRBD2 | TRBV4-1 | 16 | TRBJ2-5 | NA
CASSLVGSGGSYEQYF | TGTGCCAGCAGCTTAGTAGGTAGCGGGGGCTCCTACGAGCAGTACTTC | TRBD2 | TRBV7-6 | 16 | TRBJ2-7 | NA
CASSPGTGAEQYF | TGTGCCAGCAGCCCCGGGACAGGGGCCGAGCAGTACTTC | TRBD1 | TRBV3-1/TRBV3-2 | 13 | TRBJ2-7 | NA
CASSQGPGQGAQEQFF | TGCGCCAGCAGCCAAGGGCCGGGACAGGGGGCACAGGAGCAGTTCTTC | TRBD1 | TRBV4-1 | 16 | TRBJ2-1 | NA
CASSPQEGSYEQYF | TGTGCCAGCTCACCACAGGAGGGTTCCTACGAGCAGTACTTC | NA | TRBV18 | 14 | TRBJ2-7 | NA
CASSTRPRDTGTPLHF | TGTGCCAGCAGCACCAGACCTCGGGACACAGGAACACCCCTCCACTTT | NA | TRBV5-4 | 16 | TRBJ1-6 | NA
CASSYGQSYNSPLHF | TGTGCCAGCAGCTACGGACAGTCCTATAATTCACCCCTCCACTTT | NA | TRBV6-5 | 15 | TRBJ1-6 | NA
CASSKSRGYNEQFF | TGTGCCAGCAGCAAAAGTCGAGGGTACAATGAGCAGTTCTTC | NA | TRBV21-1 | 14 | TRBJ2-1 | NA
CASSLGGVAYEQYF | TGTGCCAGCAGCTTAGGGGGCGTCGCATACGAGCAGTACTTC | NA | TRBV11-2 | 14 | TRBJ2-7 | NA
CASSHRAIGGTEAFF | TGTGCCAGCAGTCACAGGGCGATTGGCGGCACTGAAGCTTTCTTT | NA | TRBV28 | 15 | TRBJ1-1 | NA
CATSRGELGANVLTF | TGTGCCACCAGCAGAGGAGAGCTAGGGGCCAACGTCCTGACTTTC | NA | TRBV15 | 15 | TRBJ2-6 | NA
CATTRNRGENQPQHF | TGTGCCACCACTCGTAACAGGGGCGAAAATCAGCCCCAGCATTTT | TRBD1 | TRBV19 | 15 | TRBJ1-5 | few
CASSYGRGGYGHSEQYF | TGTGCCAGCAGCTACGGTCGGGGGGGGTACGGTCATAGCGAGCAGTACTTC | TRBD2 | TRBV13 | 17 | TRBJ2-7 | NA
CASRGGREAEAFF | TGTGCCAGCAGGGGCGGGCGAGAAGCTGAAGCTTTCTTT | NA | TRBV28 | 13 | TRBJ1-1 | NA
CASRDNLLRNQPQHF | TGTGCCAGTAGGGACAACCTCCTGAGGAATCAGCCCCAGCATTTT | NA | TRBV28 | 15 | TRBJ1-5 | NA
CASTHRTGANTGELFF | TGTGCCAGCACGCACCGGACAGGGGCGAACACCGGGGAGCTGTTTTTT | TRBD1 | TRBV28 | 16 | TRBJ2-2 | NA
CASERGDRVRSGANVLTF | TGTGCCAGCGAGAGGGGGGACAGGGTAAGGTCTGGGGCCAACGTCCTGACTTTC | NA | TRBV21-1 | 18 | TRBJ2-6 | NA
CASSERGSKGSNQPQHF | TGTGCCAGCAGTGAAAGGGGCAGTAAAGGGTCCAATCAGCCCCAGCATTTT | NA | TRBV6-1 | 17 | TRBJ1-5 | NA
CASRRDSLANYGYTF | TGTGCCAGCAGGCGGGACAGTTTAGCTAACTATGGCTACACCTTC | TRBD1 | TRBV27 | 15 | TRBJ1-2 | few
CASSTTGNTEAFF | TGTGCCAGTAGTACCACAGGCAACACTGAAGCTTTCTTT | NA | TRBV19 | 13 | TRBJ1-1 | NA
CSVETQGRAFF | TGCAGCGTTGAAACCCAGGGAAGGGCTTTCTTT | NA | TRBV29-1 | 11 | TRBJ1-1 | NA
CASSFRGGYTF | TGCGCCAGCAGCTTCCGGGGTGGCTACACCTTC | NA | TRBV5-1 | 11 | TRBJ1-2 | NA
CASSELRNRLFF | TGCGCCAGCAGTGAGTTGCGAAACCGGCTGTTTTTT | NA | TRBV10-2 | 12 | TRBJ1-4 | NA
CASSKEGTGFYEQYF | TGCGCCAGCAGCAAAGAGGGGACAGGGTTCTACGAGCAGTACTTC | TRBD1 | TRBV5-1 | 15 | TRBJ2-7 | NA
CASSLTTGSSEAFF | TGTGCCAGCAGTTTAACGACAGGGTCCTCTGAAGCTTTCTTT | TRBD1 | TRBV27 | 14 | TRBJ1-1 | few
CASSPGGSYNSPLHF | TGCGCCAGCAGCCCAGGGGGCTCCTATAATTCACCCCTCCACTTT | TRBD1 | TRBV5-1 | 15 | TRBJ1-6 | few
CASSEELTLGIQYF | TGTGCCAGCAGTGAAGAGTTGACACTGGGCATTCAGTACTTC | NA | TRBV2 | 14 | TRBJ2-4 | NA
CASSFLQGAHGYTF | TGTGCCAGCAGCTTTCTACAGGGGGCTCATGGCTACACCTTC | TRBD1 | TRBV7-8 | 14 | TRBJ1-2 | NA
CASSQEQDTEAFF | TGCGCCAGCAGCCAAGAACAGGACACTGAAGCTTTCTTT | NA | TRBV4-1 | 13 | TRBJ1-1 | NA
CASQMTGALRTEAFF | TGTGCCAGTCAAATGACAGGGGCGCTGCGGACTGAAGCTTTCTTT | TRBD1 | TRBV19 | 15 | TRBJ1-1 | few
CASSYSLDRGETQYF | TGTGCCAGCAGTTACTCCTTGGACAGGGGAGAGACCCAGTACTTC | TRBD1 | TRBV6-5 | 15 | TRBJ2-5 | NA
CSARDRFNSPLHF | TGCAGCGCACGGGACAGGTTCAATTCACCCCTCCACTTT | TRBD1 | TRBV29-1 | 13 | TRBJ1-6 | NA
CATSRVTGPGGTQYF | TGTGCCACCAGCAGAGTGACCGGGCCGGGGGGTACGCAGTATTTT | TRBD2 | TRBV15 | 15 | TRBJ2-3 | NA
CASSLGTGFEKLFF | TGTGCCAGCAGCTTGGGGACAGGGTTTGAAAAACTGTTTTTT | TRBD1 | TRBV5-5 | 14 | TRBJ1-4 | once
CASSQEFRIRGTEAFF | TGCGCCAGCAGCCAAGAATTTCGAATCCGCGGCACTGAAGCTTTCTTT | NA | TRBV4-1 | 16 | TRBJ1-1 | once
CASSLEATPGNQPQHF | TGTGCCAGCAGCTTAGAGGCGACTCCGGGCAATCAGCCCCAGCATTTT | NA | TRBV7-9 | 16 | TRBJ1-5 | NA
CASSSRTSGAYNEQFF | TGTGCCAGCAGCTCCCGGACTAGCGGGGCCTACAATGAGCAGTTCTTC | TRBD2 | TRBV7-2 | 16 | TRBJ2-1 | NA
CASSLAGSERKTQYF | TGTGCCAGCAGCTTAGCAGGGTCAGAGAGGAAGACCCAGTACTTC | NA | TRBV11-2 | 15 | TRBJ2-5 | NA
CASSLVPLVGANVLTF | TGTGCCAGCAGCTTAGTGCCTCTAGTCGGGGCCAACGTCCTGACTTTC | NA | TRBV11-2 | 16 | TRBJ2-6 | NA
CASSSTSGHTGELFF | TGTGCCAGCAGCTCGACTAGCGGACACACCGGGGAGCTGTTTTTT | TRBD2 | TRBV7-3 | 15 | TRBJ2-2 | NA
CASALAGGLGDTQYF | TGTGCCAGCGCCCTAGCGGGGGGCCTAGGAGATACGCAGTATTTT | TRBD2 | TRBV7-8 | 15 | TRBJ2-3 | NA
CAWSVRQPKGNTIYF | TGTGCCTGGAGTGTGAGACAGCCCAAAGGAAACACCATATATTTT | NA | TRBV30 | 15 | TRBJ1-3 | NA
CASSEPGDRLAKNIQYF | TGTGCCAGCAGTGAACCAGGGGATCGGTTAGCCAAAAACATTCAGTACTTC | NA | TRBV25-1 | 17 | TRBJ2-4 | NA
CASSNRGQDPYEQYF | TGTGCCAGCAGCAACCGCGGACAGGACCCCTACGAGCAGTACTTC | TRBD1 | TRBV13 | 15 | TRBJ2-7 | NA
CAWSKTGGFTGELFF | TGTGCCTGGAGTAAGACAGGGGGCTTCACCGGGGAGCTGTTTTTT | TRBD1 | TRBV30 | 15 | TRBJ2-2 | NA